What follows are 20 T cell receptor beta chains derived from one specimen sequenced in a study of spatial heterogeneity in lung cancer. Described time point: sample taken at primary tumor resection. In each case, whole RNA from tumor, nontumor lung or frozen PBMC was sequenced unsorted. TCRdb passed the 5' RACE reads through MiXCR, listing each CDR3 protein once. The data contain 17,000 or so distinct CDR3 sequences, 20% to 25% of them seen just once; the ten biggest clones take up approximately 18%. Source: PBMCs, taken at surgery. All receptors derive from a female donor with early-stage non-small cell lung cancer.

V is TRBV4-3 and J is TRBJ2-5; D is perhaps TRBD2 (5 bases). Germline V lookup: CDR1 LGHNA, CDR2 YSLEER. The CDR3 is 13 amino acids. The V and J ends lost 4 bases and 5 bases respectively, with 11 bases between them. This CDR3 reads CASSPDRGETQYF. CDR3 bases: TGCGCCAGCAGCCCTGACCGAGGGGAGACCCAGTACTTC.

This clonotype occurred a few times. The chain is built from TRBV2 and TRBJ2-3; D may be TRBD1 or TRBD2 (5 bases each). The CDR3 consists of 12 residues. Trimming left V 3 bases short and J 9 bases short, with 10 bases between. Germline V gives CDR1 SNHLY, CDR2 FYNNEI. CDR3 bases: TGTGCCAGCAGTGATGAGGGGTTGACGCAGTATTTT. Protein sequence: CASSDEGLTQYF. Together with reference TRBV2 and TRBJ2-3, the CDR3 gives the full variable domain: EPEVTQTPSHQVTQMGQEVILRCVPISNHLYFYWYRQILGQKVEFLVSFYNNEISEKSEIFDDQFSVERPDGSNFTLKIRSTKLEDSAMYFCASSDEGLTQYFGPGTRLTVL.

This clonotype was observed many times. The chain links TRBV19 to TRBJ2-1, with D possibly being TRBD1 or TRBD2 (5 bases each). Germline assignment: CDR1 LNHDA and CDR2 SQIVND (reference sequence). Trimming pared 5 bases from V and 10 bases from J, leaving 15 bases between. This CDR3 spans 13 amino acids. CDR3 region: CASSPRAGTEQFF. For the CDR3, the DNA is TGTGCCAGTAGTCCACGGGCAGGGACGGAGCAGTTCTTC.

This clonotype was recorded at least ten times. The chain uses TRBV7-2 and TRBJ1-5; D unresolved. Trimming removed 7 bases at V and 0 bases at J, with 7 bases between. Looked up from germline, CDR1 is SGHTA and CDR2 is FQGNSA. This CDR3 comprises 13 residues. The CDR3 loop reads CASNRNSNQPQHF. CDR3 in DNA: TGTGCCAGCAACCGGAATAGCAATCAGCCCCAGCATTTT.

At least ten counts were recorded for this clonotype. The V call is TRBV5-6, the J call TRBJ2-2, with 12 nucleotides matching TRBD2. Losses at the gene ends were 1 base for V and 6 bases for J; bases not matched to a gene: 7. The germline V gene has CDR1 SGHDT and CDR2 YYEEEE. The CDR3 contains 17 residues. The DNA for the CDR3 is TGTGCCAGCAGCTTGTTGGCTAGCGGGAGGGCCGCCGGGGAGCTGTTTTTT. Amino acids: CASSLLASGRAAGELFF.

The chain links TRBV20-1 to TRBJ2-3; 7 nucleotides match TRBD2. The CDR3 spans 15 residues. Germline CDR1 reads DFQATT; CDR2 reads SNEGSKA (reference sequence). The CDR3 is CSTGLGLTSEDTQYF. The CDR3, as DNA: TGCAGCACCGGACTAGGATTAACCTCCGAAGATACGCAGTATTTT.

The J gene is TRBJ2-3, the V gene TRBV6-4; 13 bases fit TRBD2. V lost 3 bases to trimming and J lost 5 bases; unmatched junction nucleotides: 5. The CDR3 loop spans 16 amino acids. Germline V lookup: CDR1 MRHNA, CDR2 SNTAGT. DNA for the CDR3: TGTGCCAGCAGTGAAGGACTAGCGGGAGTTGGAGATACGCAGTATTTT. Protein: CASSEGLAGVGDTQYF.

CDR3 sequence reads: CASSPRLASFNEQFF. The CDR3 DNA reads TGTGCCAGCTCACCACGGCTAGCAAGTTTCAATGAGCAGTTCTTC. The chain recombines TRBV18 with TRBJ2-1, with D possibly TRBD2 on 5 matching bases. The CDR3 sequence is 15 residues long. Germline V gene sequence: CDR1 KGHSH, CDR2 LQKENI. V was shortened by 1 base and J by 6 bases, with 13 bases between the two germline ends.

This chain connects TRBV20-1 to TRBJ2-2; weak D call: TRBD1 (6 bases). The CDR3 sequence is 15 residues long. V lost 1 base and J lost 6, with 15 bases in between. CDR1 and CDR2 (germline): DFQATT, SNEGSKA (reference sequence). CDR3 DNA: TGCAGTGCTAGAGGGTTGGGGGCATGGGCCGGGGAGCTGTTTTTT. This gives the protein CSARGLGAWAGELFF.

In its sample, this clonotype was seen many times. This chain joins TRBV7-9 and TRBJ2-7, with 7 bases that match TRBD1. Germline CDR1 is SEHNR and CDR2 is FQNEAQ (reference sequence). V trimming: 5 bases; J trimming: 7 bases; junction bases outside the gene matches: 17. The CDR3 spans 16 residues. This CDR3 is CASSGDRALLSKEQYF. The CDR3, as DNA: TGTGCCAGCAGCGGCGACAGGGCCCTCCTAAGCAAGGAGCAGTACTTC. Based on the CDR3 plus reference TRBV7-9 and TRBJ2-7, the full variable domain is DTGVSQNPRHKITKRGQNVTFRCDPISEHNRLYWYRQTLGQGPEFLTYFQNEAQLEKSRLLSDRFSAERPKGSFSTLEIQRTEQGDSAMYLCASSGDRALLSKEQYFGPGTRLTVT.

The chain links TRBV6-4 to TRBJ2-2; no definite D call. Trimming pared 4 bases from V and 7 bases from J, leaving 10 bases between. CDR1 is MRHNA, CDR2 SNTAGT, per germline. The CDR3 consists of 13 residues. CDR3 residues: CASSGQVGGELFF. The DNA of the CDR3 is TGTGCCAGCAGTGGGCAGGTTGGCGGGGAGCTGTTTTTT.

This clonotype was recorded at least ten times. The CDR3 here is CASSPGGGNEQYF. CDR3 DNA sequence: TGTGCCAGCAGCCCTGGCGGGGGGAACGAGCAGTACTTC. The chain recombines TRBV11-3 with TRBJ2-7; 8 nucleotides align to TRBD2. This CDR3 has 13 amino acids. With 5 bases clipped from V and 5 bases from J, the junction kept 5 bases outside the gene matches. In germline, CDR1 is SGHNT, CDR2 YENEEA.

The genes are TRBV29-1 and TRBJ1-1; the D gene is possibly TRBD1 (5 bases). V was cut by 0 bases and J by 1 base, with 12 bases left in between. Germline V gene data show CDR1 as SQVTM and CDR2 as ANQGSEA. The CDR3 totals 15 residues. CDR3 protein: CSVEESGRANTEAFF. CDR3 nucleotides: TGCAGCGTTGAAGAGTCGGGCAGGGCGAACACTGAAGCTTTCTTT.

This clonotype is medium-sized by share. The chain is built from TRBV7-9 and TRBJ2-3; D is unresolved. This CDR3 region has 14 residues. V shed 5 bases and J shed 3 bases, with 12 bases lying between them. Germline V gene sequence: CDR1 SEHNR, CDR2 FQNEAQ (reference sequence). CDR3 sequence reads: CASSPKPGTDTQYF. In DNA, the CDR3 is TGTGCCAGCAGCCCTAAACCCGGGACAGATACGCAGTATTTT. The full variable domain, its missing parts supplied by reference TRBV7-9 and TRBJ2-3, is DTGVSQNPRHKITKRGQNVTFRCDPISEHNRLYWYRQTLGQGPEFLTYFQNEAQLEKSRLLSDRFSAERPKGSFSTLEIQRTEQGDSAMYLCASSPKPGTDTQYFGPGTRLTVL.

The chain's CDR3 is CASSEGTANEKLFF. The CDR3 region has the DNA TGTGCCAGCAGTGAGGGAACGGCTAATGAAAAACTGTTTTTT. V is TRBV27 and J is TRBJ1-4; D ambiguous. CDR1 is MNHEY, CDR2 SMNVEV, per germline (reference sequence). The CDR3 consists of 14 residues. V lost 5 bases and J lost 3, with 10 bases in between.

For the CDR3, the DNA is TGTGCCAGCAGCTCCAGGGAACGACAGCCCCAGCATTTT. Protein product: CASSSRERQPQHF. J is TRBJ1-5 and V is TRBV7-2, with a possible D match to TRBD1 (5 bases). Trimming cost V 4 bases and J 7 bases, with 11 bases left between them. Looked up from germline, CDR1 is SGHTA and CDR2 is FQGNSA. This CDR3 spans 13 amino acids.

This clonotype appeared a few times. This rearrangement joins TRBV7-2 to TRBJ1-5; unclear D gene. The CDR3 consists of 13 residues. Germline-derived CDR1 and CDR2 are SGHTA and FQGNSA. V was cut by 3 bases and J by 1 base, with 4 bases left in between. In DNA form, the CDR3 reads TGTGCCAGCAGCTTTGTGAGCAATCAGCCCCAGCATTTT. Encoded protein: CASSFVSNQPQHF.

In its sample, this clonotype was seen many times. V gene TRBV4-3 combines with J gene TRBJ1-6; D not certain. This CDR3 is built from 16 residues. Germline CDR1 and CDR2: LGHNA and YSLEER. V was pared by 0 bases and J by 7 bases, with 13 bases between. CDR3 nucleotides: TGCGCCAGCAGCCAAGATAGGGCGTCAGCAAATTCACCCCTCCACTTT. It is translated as CASSQDRASANSPLHF.

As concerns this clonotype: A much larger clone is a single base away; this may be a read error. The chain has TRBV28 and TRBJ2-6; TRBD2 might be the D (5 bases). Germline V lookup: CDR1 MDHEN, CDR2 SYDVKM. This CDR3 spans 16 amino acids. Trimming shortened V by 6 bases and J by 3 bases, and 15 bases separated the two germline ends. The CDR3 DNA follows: TGTGCCAGCAGCACCCCGGGGTCGAGTGGGGCCAACGTCCTGACTTTC. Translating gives CASSTPGSSGANVLTF.

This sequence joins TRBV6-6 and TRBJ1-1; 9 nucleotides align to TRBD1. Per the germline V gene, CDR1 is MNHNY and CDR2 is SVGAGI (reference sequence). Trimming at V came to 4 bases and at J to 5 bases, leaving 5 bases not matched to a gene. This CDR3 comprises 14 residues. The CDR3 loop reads CASSSDRGRTEAFF. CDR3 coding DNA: TGTGCCAGCAGTTCCGACAGGGGGAGAACTGAAGCTTTCTTT.